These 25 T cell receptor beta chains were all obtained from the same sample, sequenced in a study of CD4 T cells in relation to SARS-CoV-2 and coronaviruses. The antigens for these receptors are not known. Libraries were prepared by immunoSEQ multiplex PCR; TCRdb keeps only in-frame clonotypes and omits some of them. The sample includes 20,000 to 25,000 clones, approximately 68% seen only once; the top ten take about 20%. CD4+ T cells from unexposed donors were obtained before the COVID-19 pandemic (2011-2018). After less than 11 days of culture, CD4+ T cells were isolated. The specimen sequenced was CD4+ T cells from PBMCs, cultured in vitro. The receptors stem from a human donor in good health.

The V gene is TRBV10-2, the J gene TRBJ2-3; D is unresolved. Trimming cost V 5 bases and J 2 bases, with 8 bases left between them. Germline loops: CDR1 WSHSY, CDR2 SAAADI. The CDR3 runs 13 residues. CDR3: CASSLEPTDTQYF. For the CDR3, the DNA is TGCGCCAGCAGTCTGGAACCCACAGATACGCAGTATTTT.

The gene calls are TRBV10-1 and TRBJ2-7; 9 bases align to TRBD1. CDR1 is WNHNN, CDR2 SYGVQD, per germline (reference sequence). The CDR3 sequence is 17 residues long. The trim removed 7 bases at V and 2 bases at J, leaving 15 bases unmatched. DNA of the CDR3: TGCGCCAGCACTAGCAGGACAGGGGTTTTCTCCGCCTACGAGCAGTACTTC. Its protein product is CASTSRTGVFSAYEQYF.

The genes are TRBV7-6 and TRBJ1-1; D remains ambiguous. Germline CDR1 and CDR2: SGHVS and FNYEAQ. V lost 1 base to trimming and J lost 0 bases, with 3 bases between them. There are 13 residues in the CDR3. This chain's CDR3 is CASSLEMNTEAFF. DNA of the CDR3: TGTGCCAGCAGCTTAGAAATGAACACTGAAGCTTTCTTT.

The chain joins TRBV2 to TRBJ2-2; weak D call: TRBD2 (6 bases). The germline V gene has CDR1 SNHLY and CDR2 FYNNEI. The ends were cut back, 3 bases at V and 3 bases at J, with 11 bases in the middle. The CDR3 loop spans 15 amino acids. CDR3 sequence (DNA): TGTGCCAGCAGTGAGGTGCGGGACGACACCGGGGAGCTGTTTTTT. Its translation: CASSEVRDDTGELFF.

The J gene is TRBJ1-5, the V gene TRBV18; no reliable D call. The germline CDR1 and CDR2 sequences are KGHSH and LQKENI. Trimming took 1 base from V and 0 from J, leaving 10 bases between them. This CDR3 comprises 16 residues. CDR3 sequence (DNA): TGTGCCAGCTCACCACGGGGAGTCTATAGCAATCAGCCCCAGCATTTT. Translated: CASSPRGVYSNQPQHF.

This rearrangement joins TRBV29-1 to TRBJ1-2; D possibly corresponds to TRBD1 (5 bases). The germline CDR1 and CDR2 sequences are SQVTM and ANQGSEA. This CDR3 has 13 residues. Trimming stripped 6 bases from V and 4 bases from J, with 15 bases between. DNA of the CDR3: TGCAGCGTGTCGTTGCAGGGAGGCTATGGCTACACCTTC. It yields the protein CSVSLQGGYGYTF.

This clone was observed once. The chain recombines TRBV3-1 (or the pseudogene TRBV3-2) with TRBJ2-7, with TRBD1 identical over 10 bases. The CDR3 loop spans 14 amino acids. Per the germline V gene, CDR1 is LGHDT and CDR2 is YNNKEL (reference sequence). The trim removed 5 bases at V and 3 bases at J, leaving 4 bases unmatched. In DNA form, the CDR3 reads TGTGCCAGCAGCACCGGGACAGGGGACTACGAGCAGTACTTC. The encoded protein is CASSTGTGDYEQYF.

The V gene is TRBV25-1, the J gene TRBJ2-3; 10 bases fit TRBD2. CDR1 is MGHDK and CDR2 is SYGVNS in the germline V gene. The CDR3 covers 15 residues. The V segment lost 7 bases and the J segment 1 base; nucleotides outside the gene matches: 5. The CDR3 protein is CASTPSGGGTDTQYF. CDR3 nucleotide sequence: TGTGCCAGCACCCCTAGCGGGGGTGGCACAGATACGCAGTATTTT.

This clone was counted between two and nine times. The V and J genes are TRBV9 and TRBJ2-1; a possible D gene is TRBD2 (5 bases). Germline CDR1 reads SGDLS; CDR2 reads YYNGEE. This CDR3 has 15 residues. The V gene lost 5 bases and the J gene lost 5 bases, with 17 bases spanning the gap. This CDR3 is CASRLDPGGDNEQFF. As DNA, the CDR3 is TGTGCCAGCAGACTAGACCCCGGAGGAGACAATGAGCAGTTCTTC.

DNA for the CDR3: TGTGCCAGCAGTCCCTCTTACACCGGGGAGCTGTTTTTT. Its protein product is CASSPSYTGELFF. This chain links TRBV6-2 or TRBV6-3 with TRBJ2-2; unclear D gene. The CDR3 totals 13 residues. Germline CDR1 is MNHEY and CDR2 is SVGEGT. V gave up 5 bases and J gave up 3 bases, with 7 bases separating them.

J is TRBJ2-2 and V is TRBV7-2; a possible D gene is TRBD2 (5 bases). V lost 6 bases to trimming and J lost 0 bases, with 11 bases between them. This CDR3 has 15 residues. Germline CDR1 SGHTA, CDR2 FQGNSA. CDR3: CASRLGSANTGELFF. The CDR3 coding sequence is TGTGCCAGCAGACTAGGCAGCGCGAACACCGGGGAGCTGTTTTTT.

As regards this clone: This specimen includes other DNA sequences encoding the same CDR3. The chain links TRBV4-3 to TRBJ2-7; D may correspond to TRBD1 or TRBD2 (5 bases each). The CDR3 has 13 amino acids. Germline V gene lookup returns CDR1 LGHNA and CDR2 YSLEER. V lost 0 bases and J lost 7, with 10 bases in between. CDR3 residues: CASSQETWGEQYF. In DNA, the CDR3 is TGCGCCAGCAGCCAAGAAACTTGGGGGGAGCAGTACTTC.

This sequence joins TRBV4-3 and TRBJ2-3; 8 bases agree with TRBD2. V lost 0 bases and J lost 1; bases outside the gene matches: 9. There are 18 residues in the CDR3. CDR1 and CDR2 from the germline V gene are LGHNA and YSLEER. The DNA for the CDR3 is TGCGCCAGCAGCCAAGATGGGGGGGCGGGAGGCCGCACAGATACGCAGTATTTT. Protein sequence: CASSQDGGAGGRTDTQYF.

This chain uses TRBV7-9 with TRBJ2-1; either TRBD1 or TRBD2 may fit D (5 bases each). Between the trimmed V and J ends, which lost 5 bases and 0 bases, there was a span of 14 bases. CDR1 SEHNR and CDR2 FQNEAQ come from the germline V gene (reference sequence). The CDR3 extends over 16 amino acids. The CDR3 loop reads CASSPGTGSSYNEQFF. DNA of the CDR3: TGTGCCAGCAGCCCCGGGACGGGAAGCTCCTACAATGAGCAGTTCTTC.

For the CDR3, the DNA is TGTGCCAGCAGTCCCCAGTTGAGTACTGAAGCTTTCTTT. It yields the protein CASSPQLSTEAFF. The V gene is TRBV27, the J gene TRBJ1-1; D uncertain. CDR3 length: 13 residues. CDR1 is MNHEY, CDR2 SMNVEV, per germline (reference sequence). The germline V and J ends were trimmed by 5 bases and 5 bases, with 12 bases remaining between them.

The CDR3 spells CASSTTGESQPQHF. The CDR3 coding sequence is TGTGCCAGTAGTACAACAGGGGAGAGTCAGCCCCAGCATTTT. The J gene is TRBJ1-5, the V gene TRBV19; 7 positions agree with TRBD1. The V gene end was trimmed by 4 bases and the J gene end by 6 bases; junction bases not matched to a gene: 6. Germline-derived CDR1 and CDR2 are LNHDA and SQIVND (reference sequence). This CDR3 comprises 14 residues.

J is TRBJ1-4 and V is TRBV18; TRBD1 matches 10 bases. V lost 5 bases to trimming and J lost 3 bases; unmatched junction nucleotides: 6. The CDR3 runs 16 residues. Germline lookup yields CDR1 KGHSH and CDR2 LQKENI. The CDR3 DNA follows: TGTGCCAGCTCAGAAGACAGGGGGCAGGCTAATGAAAAACTGTTTTTT. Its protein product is CASSEDRGQANEKLFF.

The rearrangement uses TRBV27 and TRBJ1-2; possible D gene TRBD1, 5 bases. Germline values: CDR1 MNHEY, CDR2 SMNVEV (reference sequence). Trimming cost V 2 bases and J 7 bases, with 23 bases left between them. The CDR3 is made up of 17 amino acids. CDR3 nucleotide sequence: TGTGCCAGCAGTTTAGCCCTCAGAAGGGGATCTCTCTCTGGCTACACCTTC. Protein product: CASSLALRRGSLSGYTF.

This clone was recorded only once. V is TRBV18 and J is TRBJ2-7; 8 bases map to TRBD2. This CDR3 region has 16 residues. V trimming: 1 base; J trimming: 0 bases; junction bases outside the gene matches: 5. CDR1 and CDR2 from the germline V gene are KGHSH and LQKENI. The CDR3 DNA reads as TGTGCCAGCTCACCACGGGCGACTAGCGACTCCTACGAGCAGTACTTC. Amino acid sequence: CASSPRATSDSYEQYF.

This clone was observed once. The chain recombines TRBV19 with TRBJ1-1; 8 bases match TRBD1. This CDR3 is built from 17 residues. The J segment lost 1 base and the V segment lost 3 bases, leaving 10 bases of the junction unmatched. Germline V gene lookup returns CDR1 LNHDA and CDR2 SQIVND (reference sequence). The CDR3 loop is CASSMGAGGAGNTEAFF. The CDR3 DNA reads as TGTGCCAGTAGTATGGGGGCAGGGGGCGCGGGGAACACTGAAGCTTTCTTT.

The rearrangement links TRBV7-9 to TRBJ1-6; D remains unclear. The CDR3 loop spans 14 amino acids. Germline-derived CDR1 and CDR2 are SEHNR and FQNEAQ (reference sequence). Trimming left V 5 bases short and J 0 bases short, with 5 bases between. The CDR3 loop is CASSISSYNSPLHF. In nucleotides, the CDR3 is TGTGCCAGCAGCATCAGCTCCTATAATTCACCCCTCCACTTT.

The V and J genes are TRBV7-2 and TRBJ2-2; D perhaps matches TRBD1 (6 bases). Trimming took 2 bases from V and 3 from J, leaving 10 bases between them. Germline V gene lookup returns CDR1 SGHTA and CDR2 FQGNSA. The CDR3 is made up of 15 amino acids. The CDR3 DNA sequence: TGTGCCAGCAGCTTATGGGCAGGGGACACCGGGGAGCTGTTTTTT. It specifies CASSLWAGDTGELFF. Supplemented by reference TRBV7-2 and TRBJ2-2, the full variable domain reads GAGVSQSPSNKVTEKGKDVELRCDPISGHTALYWYRQSLGQGLEFLIYFQGNSAPDKSGLPSDRFSAERTGGSVSTLTIQRTQQEDSAVYLCASSLWAGDTGELFFGEGSRLTVL.

The CDR3 DNA follows: TGTGCCAGCAGCCTCCAACCGGGACGGGGGGTACAGCCCCAGCATTTT. Translated: CASSLQPGRGVQPQHF. This chain uses TRBV6-2 or TRBV6-3 with TRBJ1-5, with a weak D call TRBD1 (5 bases). From germline, CDR1 is MNHEY and CDR2 SVGEGT. The CDR3 consists of 16 residues. V was clipped by 6 bases and J by 7 bases, with 22 bases between them.

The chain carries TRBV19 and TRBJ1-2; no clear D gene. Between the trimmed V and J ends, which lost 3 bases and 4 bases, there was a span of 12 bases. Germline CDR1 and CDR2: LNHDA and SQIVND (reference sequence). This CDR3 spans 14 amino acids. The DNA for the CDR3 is TGTGCCAGTAGTATGGATCTCAGACGCTATGGCTACACCTTC. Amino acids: CASSMDLRRYGYTF.

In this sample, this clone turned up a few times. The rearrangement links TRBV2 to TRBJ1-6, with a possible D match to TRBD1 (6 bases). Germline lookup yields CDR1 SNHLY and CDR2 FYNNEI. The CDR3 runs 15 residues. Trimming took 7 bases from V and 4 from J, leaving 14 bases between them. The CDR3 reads CASNPRTAYNSPLHF. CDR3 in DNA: TGTGCCAGCAACCCTCGGACAGCATATAATTCACCCCTCCACTTT.